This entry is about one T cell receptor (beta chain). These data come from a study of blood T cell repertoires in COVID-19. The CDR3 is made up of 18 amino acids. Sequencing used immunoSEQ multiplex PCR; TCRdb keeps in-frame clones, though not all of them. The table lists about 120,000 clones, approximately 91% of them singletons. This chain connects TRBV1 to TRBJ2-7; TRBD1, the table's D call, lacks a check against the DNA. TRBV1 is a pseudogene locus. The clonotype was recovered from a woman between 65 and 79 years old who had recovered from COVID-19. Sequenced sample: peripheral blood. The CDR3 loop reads CTSSQDSWYAGGSYEQYF. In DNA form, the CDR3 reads TGCACCAGCAGCCAAGATTCATGGTATGCAGGGGGTTCCTACGAGCAGTACTTC.